Described below is a single TCR beta chain sequence and its context. CDR1 LNHNV and CDR2 YYDKDF come from the germline V gene (reference sequence). This CDR3 comprises 16 residues. Trimming stripped 0 bases from V and 3 bases from J, with 15 bases between. The data stem from a study of ipilimumab plus nivolumab after autologous stem cell transplantation. Profiling relied on immunoSEQ multiplex PCR, and the TCRdb table lists in-frame clones only, not all of them. The sample shows roughly 11,000 clones, roughly three quarters of them seen only once. The TCR sequence derives from a male donor with diffuse large B-cell lymphoma. The V gene is TRBV15, the J gene TRBJ2-7; possible D gene TRBD2, 6 bases. The material was PBMCs, obtained in a trial of ipilimumab plus nivolumab as post-transplant consolidation. The CDR3 bases are TGTGCCACCAGCAGAGATAGCGGAGCGGAGGGCTACGAGCAGTACTTC. Amino acid sequence: CATSRDSGAEGYEQYF.